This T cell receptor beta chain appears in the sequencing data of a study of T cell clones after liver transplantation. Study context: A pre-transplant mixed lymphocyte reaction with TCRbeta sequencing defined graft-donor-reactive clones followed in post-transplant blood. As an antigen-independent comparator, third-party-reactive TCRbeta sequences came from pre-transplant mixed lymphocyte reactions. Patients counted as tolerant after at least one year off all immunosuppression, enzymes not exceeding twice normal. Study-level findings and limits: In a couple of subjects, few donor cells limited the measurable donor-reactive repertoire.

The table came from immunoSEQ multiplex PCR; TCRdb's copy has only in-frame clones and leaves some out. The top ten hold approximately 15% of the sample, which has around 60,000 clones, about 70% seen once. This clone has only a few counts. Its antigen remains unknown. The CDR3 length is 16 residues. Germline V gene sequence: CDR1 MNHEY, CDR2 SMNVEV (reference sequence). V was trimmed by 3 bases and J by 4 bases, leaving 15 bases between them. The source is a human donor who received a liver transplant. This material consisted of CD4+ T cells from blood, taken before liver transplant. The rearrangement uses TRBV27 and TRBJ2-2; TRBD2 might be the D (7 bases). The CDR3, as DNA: TGTGCCAGCAGTTTTCCCGGTGCGGGGGCCACCGGGGAGCTGTTTTTT. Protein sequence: CASSFPGAGATGELFF.